Listed below are T cell receptor beta chains from one sample, sequenced in a study of cytomegalovirus exposure and HLA in healthy donors. Profiled with immunoSEQ multiplex PCR; TCRdb holds only in-frame clones, not every one. The sample carries about 100,000 clones, approximately 73% recorded once. The sequenced sample was PBMCs. The receptor set was obtained from a woman between 45 and 60 years old in good health and CMV-seropositive. CDR3s include the opening cysteine and the closing phenylalanine or tryptophan. Each record gives: J gene, clone size, V gene, D gene, CDR3 DNA, CDR3 protein. A D gene is named only where the DNA matches it firmly. A clone size is listed for some rows: how often the clone was seen (once, few, many), or a class if it is expanded.

TRBJ1-1 | - | TRBV2 | - | TGTGCCAGCACGGGGGGGAAGGCTGAAGCTTTCTTT | CASTGGKAEAFF
TRBJ2-7 | - | TRBV2 | TRBD1 | TGTGCCAGCAGGGGGACAGGGGGCGGATACGAGCAGTACTTC | CASRGTGGGYEQYF
TRBJ1-2 | once | TRBV6-1 | - | TGTGCCAGCAGTAATCTGACAGAGCACTATGGCTACACCTTC | CASSNLTEHYGYTF
TRBJ1-1 | - | TRBV15 | - | TGTGCCACCAGCGTTACAGGGCAAGATGGTGAAGCTTTCTTT | CATSVTGQDGEAFF
TRBJ2-5 | - | TRBV9 | TRBD2 | TGTGCCAGCAGCGTAGGGGCTAGCGGACACCAAGAGACCCAGTACTTC | CASSVGASGHQETQYF
TRBJ1-1 | once | TRBV19 | TRBD1 | TGTGCCAGTAGTATAGTAGGGACAGGGGGCACTGAAGCTTTCTTT | CASSIVGTGGTEAFF
TRBJ2-5 | - | TRBV25-1 | TRBD2 | TGTGCCAGCAGTGTGGGGGAGGGTAGGGAGACCCAGTACTTC | CASSVGEGRETQYF
TRBJ1-2 | few | TRBV20-1 | - | TGCAGTGCTAGTAACACGAATGGCTACACCTTC | CSASNTNGYTF
TRBJ2-7 | few | TRBV27 | TRBD2 | TGTGCCAGCAGTGATAGCGGGAGCCTCTACGAGCAGTACTTC | CASSDSGSLYEQYF
TRBJ2-7 | - | TRBV9 | - | TGTGCCAGCAATCCCGGGGGGCGGGCCTACGAGCAGTACTTC | CASNPGGRAYEQYF
TRBJ1-6 | - | TRBV7-9 | - | TGTGCCAGCAGCTCCACCGCTACAGGGAGACGCAATTCACCCCTCCACTTT | CASSSTATGRRNSPLHF
TRBJ2-7 | - | TRBV7-8 | TRBD2 | TGTGCCAGCAGCTCAAGCGGGGTTTTCTCCTACGAGCAGTACTTC | CASSSSGVFSYEQYF
TRBJ2-5 | - | TRBV7-9 | TRBD2 | TGTGCCAGCAGTTTAGCGAGTCCCCTAGCGGGAGAGACCCAGTACTTC | CASSLASPLAGETQYF
TRBJ1-1 | few | TRBV9 | - | TGTGCCAGCAGCACCAGTGTCCAGAACACTGAAGCTTTCTTT | CASSTSVQNTEAFF
TRBJ2-7 | few | TRBV9 | TRBD1 | TGTGCCAGCAGCAAAACCGGGACAGGGTTCAACGAGCAGTACTTC | CASSKTGTGFNEQYF
TRBJ2-2 | - | TRBV19 | TRBD1 | TGTGCCAGTAGTATAGAGAGGGGGCCGAACACCGGGGAGCTGTTTTTT | CASSIERGPNTGELFF
TRBJ2-1 | - | TRBV11-1 | TRBD2 | TGTGCCAGCAGAGCGGGACTAAACTCCTACAATGAGCAGTTCTTC | CASRAGLNSYNEQFF
TRBJ1-4 | - | TRBV4-1 | - | TGCGCCAGCAGCCCGCGGCGGGTCCCCGTGGAGGCTAATGAAAAACTGTTTTTT | CASSPRRVPVEANEKLFF
TRBJ1-3 | once | TRBV11-2 | - | TGTGCCAGCAGCCCCCAGGGGATCGGGGGAAACACCATATATTTT | CASSPQGIGGNTIYF
TRBJ2-2 | - | TRBV7-3 | - | TGTGCCAGCAGCTTCCAGGGTTCTGAGACCGGGGAGCTGTTTTTT | CASSFQGSETGELFF